This passage covers 20 T cell receptor beta chains from one sample sequenced in a study of cytomegalovirus exposure and HLA in healthy donors. In the PCR, 60 Vbeta and 13 Jbeta primers were used. Clones were read by immunoSEQ multiplex PCR, and TCRdb kept only the in-frame ones, dropping some. The sample yields some 69,000 clones, more than 60% seen once. Sequenced material: PBMCs. The receptors stem from a woman aged 30 to 39 in good health and CMV-seronegative.

This chain links TRBV30 with TRBJ1-2, with 7 nucleotides matching TRBD1. Germline CDR1 is GTSNPN and CDR2 is SVGIG (reference sequence). CDR3 size: 15 residues. V lost 3 bases, J lost 1 base, and 8 bases stayed unmatched. The chain's CDR3 is CAWSPRRGFNYGYTF. CDR3 DNA: TGTGCCTGGAGCCCCCGCAGGGGGTTTAACTATGGCTACACCTTC.

The chain employs TRBV4-3 and TRBJ1-1; the match to TRBD1 covers 7 bases. CDR3 length: 14 amino acids. The ends lost 3 bases at V and 2 bases at J; junction bases unmatched: 3. The germline V gene has CDR1 LGHNA and CDR2 YSLEER. CDR3 region: CASSHYRGNTEAFF. The CDR3 DNA reads TGCGCCAGCAGCCACTACAGGGGCAACACTGAAGCTTTCTTT.

The chain combines TRBV2 with TRBJ1-1, with D possibly matching TRBD1 (5 bases). The germline V gene encodes CDR1 SNHLY and CDR2 FYNNEI. V lost 1 base to trimming and J lost 0 bases, with 9 bases between them. There are 15 residues in the CDR3. The DNA for the CDR3 is TGTGCCAGCAGTGAAGGGACAACTATGAACACTGAAGCTTTCTTT. Encoded protein: CASSEGTTMNTEAFF.

The J gene is TRBJ2-7, the V gene TRBV7-2, with TRBD1 matching over 7 bases. This CDR3 contains 12 residues. The trim removed 5 bases at V and 6 bases at J, leaving 4 bases unmatched. The germline V gene encodes CDR1 SGHTA and CDR2 FQGNSA. The CDR3 is CASSIGTAEQYV. CDR3 sequence (DNA): TGTGCCAGCAGCATCGGGACAGCCGAGCAGTACGTC.

The J gene is TRBJ2-5, the V gene TRBV7-2, with D perhaps matching TRBD1 (5 bases). CDR1 is SGHTA, CDR2 FQGNSA, per germline. This CDR3 contains 16 residues. V lost 0 bases and J lost 1, with 12 bases in between. The chain's CDR3 is CASSLADRLLQETQYF. For the CDR3, the DNA is TGTGCCAGCAGCTTAGCAGACAGACTCCTCCAAGAGACCCAGTACTTC.

This clone has only a few counts. The chain has TRBV4-1 and TRBJ2-6; D not resolved. The V end lost 0 bases, the J end lost 0 bases, and 6 bases lay between the germline ends. The CDR3 consists of 16 residues. Germline CDR1 and CDR2: MGHRA and YSYEKL. This CDR3 is CASSQDTGSGANVLTF. CDR3 nucleotide sequence: TGCGCCAGCAGCCAAGATACGGGCTCTGGGGCCAACGTCCTGACTTTC.

The rearrangement joins TRBV9 to TRBJ2-1, with 10 bases fitting TRBD1. Germline values: CDR1 SGDLS, CDR2 YYNGEE. Trimming removed 4 bases from V and 6 bases from J; junction bases left unmatched: 4. This CDR3 has 14 amino acids. CDR3 residues: CASSLGQGSNEQFF. The CDR3 nucleotides are TGTGCCAGCAGCCTGGGACAGGGGAGCAATGAGCAGTTCTTC.

J is TRBJ2-7 and V is TRBV7-9; 9 bases line up with TRBD2. J was trimmed by 5 bases and V by 3 bases; bases with no gene match: 2. The germline CDR1 and CDR2 sequences are SEHNR and FQNEAQ (reference sequence). The CDR3 runs 13 residues. The CDR3: CASSFSGGDEQYV. The CDR3 DNA follows: TGTGCCAGCAGCTTTAGCGGGGGCGACGAGCAGTACGTC.

The chain uses TRBV27 and TRBJ2-3; a possible D gene is TRBD2 (5 bases). Trimming took off 5 bases at V and 1 base at J, with 10 bases between the two ends. Germline-derived CDR1 and CDR2 are MNHEY and SMNVEV (reference sequence). The CDR3 loop spans 14 amino acids. CDR3 region: CASSDYLRTDTQYF. CDR3 nucleotides: TGTGCCAGCAGTGACTACCTGCGCACAGATACGCAGTATTTT.

In this sample, this clone is medium-sized. V usage is TRBV7-9 and J usage is TRBJ2-5; the D gene is possibly TRBD2 (6 bases). This CDR3 is built from 15 residues. Trimming removed 0 bases from V and 4 bases from J, with 12 bases in between. Germline V gene sequence: CDR1 SEHNR, CDR2 FQNEAQ (reference sequence). The CDR3 region is CASSLAGGWAETQYF. The CDR3 nucleotides read TGTGCCAGCAGCTTAGCGGGAGGCTGGGCAGAGACCCAGTACTTC.

The rearrangement uses TRBV27 and TRBJ1-1; the match to TRBD1 covers 7 bases. The CDR3 has 16 residues. The trim removed 6 bases at V and 3 bases at J, leaving 13 bases unmatched. The germline V gene has CDR1 MNHEY and CDR2 SMNVEV (reference sequence). Written as DNA, the CDR3 is TGTGCCAGCAGATACGACGGACAGGCGACTTACACTGAAGCTTTCTTT. It translates to CASRYDGQATYTEAFF.

This clone was detected once. V is TRBV18 and J is TRBJ2-1, with TRBD2 matching 16 bases. The CDR3 length is 16 residues. V dropped 2 bases and J dropped 9; count of bases not matched to a gene: 4. CDR1 KGHSH and CDR2 LQKENI come from the germline V gene. Written as DNA, the CDR3 is TGTGCCAGCTCACCAGGGACTAGCGGGAGGGATGGTGAGCAGTTCTTC. Protein sequence: CASSPGTSGRDGEQFF.

The chain has TRBV4-1 and TRBJ2-1; 7 nucleotides align to TRBD2. The CDR3 runs 13 residues. The V gene end was trimmed by 4 bases and the J gene end by 9 bases; junction bases not matched to a gene: 6. Germline CDR1 MGHRA, CDR2 YSYEKL. The CDR3 sequence is CASSPTGGGEQFF. In DNA, the CDR3 is TGCGCCAGCAGCCCGACGGGGGGAGGTGAGCAGTTCTTC.

V gene TRBV10-2 combines with J gene TRBJ2-1; D is perhaps TRBD2 (6 bases). V lost 3 bases and J lost 1, with 10 bases in between. The length of the CDR3 is 15 residues. From germline, CDR1 is WSHSY and CDR2 SAAADI. CDR3 amino acids: CASSDTSGSYNEQFF. The CDR3 DNA follows: TGCGCCAGCAGTGACACCAGCGGGTCCTACAATGAGCAGTTCTTC.

J is TRBJ1-1 and V is TRBV6-5; D not resolved. This CDR3 region has 11 residues. V lost 7 bases to trimming and J lost 3 bases, with 6 bases between them. CDR1 is MNHEY, CDR2 SVGAGI, per germline. The CDR3 DNA sequence: TGTGCCAGCAACGGTTACACTGAAGCTTTCTTT. As protein: CASNGYTEAFF.

This rearrangement joins TRBV6-5 to TRBJ2-5; 8 nucleotides match TRBD1. CDR3 size: 13 residues. Trimming at V came to 5 bases and at J to 10 bases, leaving 9 bases not matched to a gene. Per germline, CDR1 MNHEY and CDR2 SVGAGI. Here the CDR3 DNA reads TGTGCCAGCAGTACAGGACAGGGAGGAAGCCAGTACTTC. It specifies CASSTGQGGSQYF.

The chain uses TRBV4-1 and TRBJ1-1; TRBD1 might be the D (5 bases). Trimming took off 0 bases at V and 0 bases at J, with 8 bases between the two ends. The CDR3 spans 15 residues. CDR1 and CDR2 (germline): MGHRA, YSYEKL. The CDR3 reads CASSQDPGLNTEAFF. CDR3 sequence (DNA): TGCGCCAGCAGCCAAGATCCAGGGCTGAACACTGAAGCTTTCTTT.

V gene TRBV9 combines with J gene TRBJ2-5, with TRBD2 matching over 13 bases. The CDR3 loop spans 16 amino acids. CDR1 is SGDLS and CDR2 is YYNGEE in the germline V gene. After removal of 4 bases from V and 7 bases from J, the junction contained 10 bases not matched to a gene. The CDR3 DNA sequence: TGTGCCAGCAGCCCTGCCGGACTAGCGGGAGAGACGACCCAGTACTTC. It is translated as CASSPAGLAGETTQYF.

The rearrangement uses TRBV6-5 and TRBJ2-3; D gene unclear. V was trimmed by 6 bases and J by 3 bases, leaving 4 bases between them. Germline CDR1 and CDR2: MNHEY and SVGAGI. CDR3 size: 11 residues. CDR3 DNA: TGTGCCAGCAGATCTACAGATACGCAGTATTTT. It encodes CASRSTDTQYF.

The chain employs TRBV1 and TRBJ2-7; TRBD1 is the table's D call, not checked against the DNA. TRBV1 represents a pseudogene. There are 15 residues in the CDR3. In DNA form, the CDR3 reads TGCACCAGCAGCCAATTGCGCAGGGTGTCCTACGAGCAGTACGTC. This sequence encodes CTSSQLRRVSYEQYV.